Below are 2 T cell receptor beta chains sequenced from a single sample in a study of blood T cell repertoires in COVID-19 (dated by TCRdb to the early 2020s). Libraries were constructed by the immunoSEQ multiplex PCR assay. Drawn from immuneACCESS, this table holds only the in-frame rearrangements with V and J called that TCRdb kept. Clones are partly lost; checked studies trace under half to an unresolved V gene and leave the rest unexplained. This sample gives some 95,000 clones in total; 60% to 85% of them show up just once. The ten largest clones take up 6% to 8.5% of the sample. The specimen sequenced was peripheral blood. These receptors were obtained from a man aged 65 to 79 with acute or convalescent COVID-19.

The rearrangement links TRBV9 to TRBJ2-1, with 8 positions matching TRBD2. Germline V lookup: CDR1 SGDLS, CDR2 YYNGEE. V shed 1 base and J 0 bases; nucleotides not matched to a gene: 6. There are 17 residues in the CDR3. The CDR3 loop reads CASSVTGTRSSYNEQFF. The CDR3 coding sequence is TGTGCCAGCAGCGTAACCGGGACTAGGAGCTCCTACAATGAGCAGTTCTTC.

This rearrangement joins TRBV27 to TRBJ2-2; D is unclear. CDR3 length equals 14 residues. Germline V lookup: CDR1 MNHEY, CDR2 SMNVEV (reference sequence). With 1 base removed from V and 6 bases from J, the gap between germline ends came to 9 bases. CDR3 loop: CASSLFRLAGELFF. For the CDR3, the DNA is TGTGCCAGCAGTTTATTTCGGTTGGCCGGGGAGCTGTTTTTT.